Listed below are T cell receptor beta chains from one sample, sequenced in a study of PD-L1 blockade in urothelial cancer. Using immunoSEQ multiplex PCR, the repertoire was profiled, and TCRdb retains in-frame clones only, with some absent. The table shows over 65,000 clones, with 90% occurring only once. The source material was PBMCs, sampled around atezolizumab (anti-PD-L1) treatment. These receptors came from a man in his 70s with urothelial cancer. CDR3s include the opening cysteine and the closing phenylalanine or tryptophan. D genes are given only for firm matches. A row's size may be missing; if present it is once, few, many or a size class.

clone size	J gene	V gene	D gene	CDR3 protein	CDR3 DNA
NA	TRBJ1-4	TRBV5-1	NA	CASRLGGTNEKLFF	TGCGCCAGCAGGCTCGGCGGCACTAATGAAAAACTGTTTTTT
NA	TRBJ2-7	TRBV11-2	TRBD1	CASSLGDSDYEQYF	TGTGCCAGCAGCTTAGGGGACAGTGACTACGAGCAGTACTTC
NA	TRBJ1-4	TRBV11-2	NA	CASSLDEKLFF	TGTGCCAGCAGCCTTGATGAAAAACTGTTTTTT
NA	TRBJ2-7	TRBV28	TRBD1	CASRTGQGGVREQYF	TGTGCCAGCAGAACGGGACAGGGAGGGGTTAGGGAGCAGTACTTC
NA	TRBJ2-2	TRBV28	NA	CASGRPNTGELFF	TGTGCCAGCGGGAGGCCGAACACCGGGGAGCTGTTTTTT
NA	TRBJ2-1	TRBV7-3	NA	CASSLAGSSYNEQFF	TGTGCCAGCAGCTTAGCGGGGAGCTCCTACAATGAGCAGTTCTTC
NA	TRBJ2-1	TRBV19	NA	CASSIFLNEQFF	TGTGCCAGTAGTATTTTCCTCAATGAGCAGTTCTTC
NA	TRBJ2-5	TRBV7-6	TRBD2	CASSSGLAGVQETQYF	TGTGCCAGCAGCTCGGGACTAGCGGGCGTACAAGAGACCCAGTACTTC
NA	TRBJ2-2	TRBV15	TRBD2	CATSRARRGSTGELFF	TGTGCCACCAGCAGAGCCCGGCGGGGGAGTACCGGGGAGCTGTTTTTT
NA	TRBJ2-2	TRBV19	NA	CASTQTLSTGELFF	TGTGCCAGTACTCAGACACTGAGCACCGGGGAGCTGTTTTTT
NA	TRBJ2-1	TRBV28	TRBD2	CASGTSGVPGPYNEQFF	TGTGCCAGCGGGACTAGCGGAGTCCCTGGGCCCTACAATGAGCAGTTCTTC
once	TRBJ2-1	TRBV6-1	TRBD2	CASRRLAGAYNEQFF	TGTGCCAGCAGGCGTCTAGCGGGAGCGTACAATGAGCAGTTCTTC
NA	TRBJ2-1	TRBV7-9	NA	CASSLAAAKNEQFF	TGTGCCAGCAGCCTCGCGGCAGCTAAAAATGAGCAGTTCTTC
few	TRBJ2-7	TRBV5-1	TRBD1	CASSPGDRDDEQYF	TGCGCCAGCAGCCCGGGGGACAGGGATGACGAGCAGTACTTC
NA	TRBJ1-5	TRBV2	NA	CASSEAPRTPNQPQHF	TGTGCCAGCAGTGAAGCTCCCAGGACTCCCAATCAGCCCCAGCATTTT
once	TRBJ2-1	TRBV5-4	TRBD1	CASSHTGQYNEQFF	TGTGCCAGCAGCCATACGGGACAGTACAATGAGCAGTTCTTC
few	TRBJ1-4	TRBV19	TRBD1	CASSTTGLGEKLFF	TGTGCCAGTAGTACGACAGGGCTGGGCGAAAAACTGTTTTTT
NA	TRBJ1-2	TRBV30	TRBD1	CAWSGLGQGYGYTF	TGTGCCTGGAGTGGGCTCGGACAGGGCTATGGCTACACCTTC
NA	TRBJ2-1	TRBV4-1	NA	CASSQFGGSSYNEQFF	TGCGCCAGCAGCCAATTTGGCGGTAGCTCCTACAATGAGCAGTTCTTC
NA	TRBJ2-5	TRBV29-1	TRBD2	CSVVAAGETQYF	TGCAGCGTTGTGGCAGCGGGGGAGACCCAGTACTTC
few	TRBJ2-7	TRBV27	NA	CASSLSGHRDTYEQYF	TGTGCCAGCAGTTTATCCGGACACAGGGACACCTACGAGCAGTACTTC
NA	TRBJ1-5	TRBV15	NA	CATSRDLGAFQPQHF	TGTGCCACCAGCAGAGATTTGGGGGCGTTCCAGCCCCAGCATTTT
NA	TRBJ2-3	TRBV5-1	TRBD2	CASSFGPGTSGTDTQYF	TGCGCCAGCAGCTTTGGGCCCGGGACTAGCGGCACAGATACGCAGTATTTT
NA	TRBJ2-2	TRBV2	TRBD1	CASSWTGVDGELFF	TGTGCCAGCAGTTGGACAGGGGTGGACGGGGAGCTGTTTTTT
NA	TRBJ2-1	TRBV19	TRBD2	CASTNSGRAWEQFF	TGTGCCAGTACCAATAGCGGGAGGGCTTGGGAGCAGTTCTTC
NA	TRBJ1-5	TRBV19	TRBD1	CASSIGDRETQPQHF	TGTGCCAGTAGTATAGGGGACAGGGAAACTCAGCCCCAGCATTTT
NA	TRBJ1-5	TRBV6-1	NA	CASSEIDSNQPQHF	TGTGCCAGCAGTGAAATAGACTCTAATCAGCCCCAGCATTTT
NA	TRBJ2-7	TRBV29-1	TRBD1	CSVVPSRGTHEQYF	TGCAGCGTTGTCCCTTCCAGGGGGACCCACGAGCAGTACTTC
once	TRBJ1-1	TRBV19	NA	CASGQMNTEAFF	TGTGCCAGTGGACAGATGAACACTGAAGCTTTCTTT